A single sample is the source of the 17 T cell receptor beta chains below, sequenced in a study of tumor-infiltrating lymphocytes in primary liver carcinoma. TCR beta cDNA was prepared out of 450 to 500 ng total RNA by means of a constant-region primer. TCR beta libraries came from three nested multiplex PCR rounds using slightly modified ARM-PCR. Each of the first two PCR rounds ran roughly 9 cycles with TRBV1-TRBV30 forward and C-beta reverse primers. TCRdb reanalysed the multiplex PCR reads using MiXCR and keeps one entry per CDR3 protein. The sample includes over 40,000 distinct CDR3 sequences, over 65% of them seen just once. Extraction of RNA together with DNA used roughly 20-32 mg of unsorted bulk tissue. Sequenced: liver tumor tissue from sampling region 5. Stated subset: tumor region T5, tumor centre. All receptors derive from a middle-aged man with primary liver carcinoma and hepatitis B virus infection.

This sequence joins TRBV20-1 and TRBJ2-1; 11 bases map to TRBD2. Per germline, CDR1 DFQATT and CDR2 SNEGSKA (reference sequence). After removal of 6 bases from V and 8 bases from J, the junction contained 18 bases not matched to a gene. The CDR3 length is 17 residues. The CDR3 bases are TGCAGTGCCCTGGCCAGTCATAGCGGGAGGGCCTCTGATGAGCAGTTCTTC. Translated: CSALASHSGRASDEQFF.

As concerns this clonotype: A much larger clone is a single base away; this may be a read error. This chain joins TRBV7-2 and TRBJ2-1, with D perhaps assigned TRBD1 or TRBD2 (5 bases each). V dropped 0 bases and J dropped 7 bases, with 7 bases sitting between them. Germline V lookup: CDR1 SGHTA, CDR2 FQGNSA. This CDR3 spans 13 amino acids. CDR3 in amino acids: CASSLAEGNEQFF. CDR3 sequence (DNA): TGTGCCAGCAGCTTAGCCGAGGGGAATGAGCAGTTCTTC.

This rearrangement joins TRBV11-2 to TRBJ2-7; TRBD1 is a possible D gene (5 bases). This CDR3 comprises 17 residues. V was clipped by 11 bases and J by 4 bases, with 30 bases between them. Germline V gives CDR1 SGHAT, CDR2 FQNNGV. This CDR3 is CACASLGAPSTPYEQYF. The DNA of the CDR3 is TGTGCCTGCGCCTCCCTTGGGGCTCCCTCCACCCCTTACGAGCAGTACTTC.

In its sample, this clonotype was seen a few times. V gene TRBV9 combines with J gene TRBJ2-1; 10 nucleotides match TRBD2. The length of the CDR3 is 15 residues. Germline loops: CDR1 SGDLS, CDR2 YYNGEE. Losses at the gene ends were 2 bases for V and 6 bases for J; bases not matched to a gene: 5. DNA of the CDR3: TGTGCCAGCAGCGTCTCGGCTAGCGGGGGCAATGAGCAGTTCTTC. Translated, it gives CASSVSASGGNEQFF.

As regards this clonotype: One end of the junction is discordant with germline, which a read error may explain. The chain carries TRBV11-3 and TRBJ2-1; D ambiguous. Per germline, CDR1 SGHNT and CDR2 YENEEA. CDR3 length: 14 residues. The CDR3 spells CASSFAGPCNVQFF. The CDR3 bases are TGTGCTAGCAGCTTCGCCGGCCCCTGCAATGTGCAGTTCTTC.

This clonotype was seen at least ten times. The chain carries TRBV15 and TRBJ2-5; either TRBD1 or TRBD2 may fit D (6 bases each). The CDR3 contains 13 residues. Trimming took off 7 bases at V and 5 bases at J, with 14 bases between the two ends. Germline V lookup: CDR1 LNHNV, CDR2 YYDKDF (reference sequence). The CDR3 bases are TGTGCCACCACCCGAGGGGGGCTGGAGACCCAGTACTTC. Encoded protein: CATTRGGLETQYF. The entire variable domain, with the rest obtained from reference TRBV15 and TRBJ2-5, is as follows: DAMVIQNPRYQVTQFGKPVTLSCSQTLNHNVMYWYQQKSSQAPKLLFHYYDKDFNNEADTPDNFQSRRPNTSFCFLDIRSPGLGDTAMYLCATTRGGLETQYFGPGTRLLVL.

This clonotype was observed many times. This chain links TRBV7-9 with TRBJ2-2; 13 bases agree with TRBD2. CDR3 length: 17 amino acids. Germline loops: CDR1 SEHNR, CDR2 FQNEAQ (reference sequence). J lost 6 bases, V lost 4 bases, and 8 bases had no gene match. In nucleotides, the CDR3 is TGTGCCAGCAGCTCACCCGGACTAGCGGGAGTGCCCGGGGAGCTGTTTTTT. Translated: CASSSPGLAGVPGELFF.

For this clonotype: One junction end disagrees with the germline gene, perhaps due to a read error. J is TRBJ2-1 and V is TRBV11-1; D is undetermined. The CDR3 consists of 13 residues. Per germline, CDR1 SGHAT and CDR2 FQDESV (reference sequence). CDR3 nucleotide sequence: TGTGTCAGCAGTGCGGAAGGGCCGAATGAGCAGTTCTTC. Translating it yields CVSSAEGPNEQFF.

Details on this clonotype: With a much larger clone just one base away, this may be a read error. V usage is TRBV18 and J usage is TRBJ2-4; 8 bases agree with TRBD1. The CDR3 runs to 16 residues. J lost 9 bases, V lost 3 bases, and 13 bases had no gene match. Germline lookup yields CDR1 KGHSH and CDR2 LQKENI. CDR3 coding DNA: TGTGCCAGCTCACCGGAGGACAGGGTAATTGGAGTCATTCAGTACTTC. It is translated as CASSPEDRVIGVIQYF.

Comments on this clonotype: In this CDR3 the conserved last residue, phenylalanine or tryptophan, is missing, so a read error is likely. The genes are TRBV5-5 and TRBJ1-1; D is uncertain. Germline assignment: CDR1 SGHKS and CDR2 YYEKEE (reference sequence). CDR3 size: 15 residues. V was cut by 4 bases and J by 3 bases, with 16 bases left in between. The CDR3 DNA is TGTGCCAGCAGCCATGAGAGTGAGCGGTACACTGAAGCTTTCACT. It specifies CASSHESERYTEAFT.

In this sample, this clonotype turned up many times. The chain uses TRBV7-2 and TRBJ2-4; 7 nucleotides line up with TRBD1. The CDR3 length is 17 residues. CDR1 is SGHTA and CDR2 is FQGNSA in the germline V gene. The J segment lost 0 bases and the V segment lost 4 bases, leaving 9 bases of the junction unmatched. DNA for the CDR3: TGTGCCAGCAGCTCTTACAGGGGAACCATAGCCAAAAACATTCAGTACTTC. This gives the protein CASSSYRGTIAKNIQYF.

In this sample, this clonotype turned up many times. The chain has TRBV9 and TRBJ2-2; 7 bases line up with TRBD1. The CDR3 contains 15 residues. The germline gives CDR1 SGDLS, CDR2 YYNGEE. Trimming took 3 bases from V and 1 from J; bases not matched to a gene: 3. CDR3 bases: TGTGCCAGCAGCGCGACAGGGCTGAACACCGGGGAGCTGTTTTTT. Translation: CASSATGLNTGELFF.

This clonotype has just one count. A read error may produce the germline difference seen at one junction end. The V call is TRBV14, the J call TRBJ1-4; a weak D match, TRBD1 (5 bases). Germline-derived CDR1 and CDR2 are SGHDN and FVKESK. This CDR3 is built from 13 residues. The DNA of the CDR3 is TGTGCGAGCAGCCGGGGGACTGGTGTAAAACTATTTTTT. Its protein product is CASSRGTGVKLFF.

In regard to this clonotype: At one end the junction does not follow the germline gene, possibly because of a read error. The chain links TRBV10-3 to TRBJ2-3; 7 bases fit TRBD1. This CDR3 region has 13 residues. The germline gives CDR1 ENHRY, CDR2 SYGVKD. The CDR3 protein is CAIRRGRTGTQYF. The CDR3 nucleotides read TGTGCCATCAGGAGGGGGCGCACAGGTACGCAGTATTTT.

With respect to this clonotype: An end of the junction does not agree with germline; a read error may underlie this. The chain is built from TRBV4-2 and TRBJ2-5; 8 bases fit TRBD1. Germline V CDR1 and CDR2: LGHNA, YNFKEQ. There are 17 residues in the CDR3. The CDR3 DNA reads as TGTGCCAGCCGCCAAGATGCCGGGACAGGCATACAAGAGGCCCAGTACTTC. It specifies CASRQDAGTGIQEAQYF.

Notes on this clonotype: A junction end diverges from the germline sequence, so it may reflect a read error. This sequence joins TRBV19 and TRBJ2-7, with TRBD2 matching over 8 bases. The CDR3 totals 15 residues. Germline assignment: CDR1 LNHDA and CDR2 SQIVND (reference sequence). In nucleotides, the CDR3 is TGTGTCAGTAGTTCCGGTGGGACTAGTATTTTCGTGCAGTACTTC. Encoded protein: CVSSSGGTSIFVQYF.

This clonotype is labeled medium-sized. The V gene is TRBV12-3 or TRBV12-4, the J gene TRBJ2-2; possible D gene TRBD1, 6 bases. V was clipped by 4 bases and J by 7 bases, with 19 bases between them. This CDR3 contains 16 residues. CDR3 sequence: CASSSGQGRAVGELFF. The CDR3 DNA is TGTGCCAGCAGTTCAGGGCAGGGGAGAGCGGTCGGGGAGCTGTTTTTT.